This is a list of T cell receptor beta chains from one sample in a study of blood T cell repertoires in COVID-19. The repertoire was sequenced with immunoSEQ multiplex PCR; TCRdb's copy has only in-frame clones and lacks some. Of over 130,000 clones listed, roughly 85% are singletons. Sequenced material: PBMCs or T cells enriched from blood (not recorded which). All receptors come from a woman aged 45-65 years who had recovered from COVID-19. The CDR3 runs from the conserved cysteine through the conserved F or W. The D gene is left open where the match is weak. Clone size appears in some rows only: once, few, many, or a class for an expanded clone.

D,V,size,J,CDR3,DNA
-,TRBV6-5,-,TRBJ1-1,CASQSGAAAPEAFF,TGTGCCAGCCAAAGCGGGGCAGCCGCCCCTGAAGCTTTCTTT
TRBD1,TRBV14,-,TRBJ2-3,CASSPSQQGARLFVQYF,TGTGCCAGCAGCCCTAGCCAACAGGGGGCGCGATTGTTTGTGCAGTATTTT
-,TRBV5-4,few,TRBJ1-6,CASSPSISYNSPLHF,TGTGCCAGCAGCCCGAGTATCTCCTATAATTCACCCCTCCACTTT
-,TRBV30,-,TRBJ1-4,CAWSRQGTGEKLFF,TGTGCCTGGAGTCGTCAGGGGACCGGTGAAAAACTGTTTTTT
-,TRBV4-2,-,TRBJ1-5,CASSQVSLAGRRQPQHF,TGTGCCAGCAGCCAAGTATCGTTGGCGGGAAGACGTCAGCCCCAGCATTTT
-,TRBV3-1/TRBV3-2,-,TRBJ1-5,CASSQLPSGADQPQHF,TGTGCCAGCAGCCAACTTCCTTCCGGTGCGGATCAGCCCCAGCATTTT
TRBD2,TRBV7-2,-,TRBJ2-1,CASSLPLAGGTNEQFF,TGTGCCAGCAGCTTACCCCTAGCGGGCGGAACCAATGAGCAGTTCTTC
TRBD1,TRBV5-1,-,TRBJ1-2,CASSNTGGRYGYTF,TGCGCCAGCAGCAACACAGGGGGTCGCTATGGCTACACCTTC
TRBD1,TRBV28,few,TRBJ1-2,CASGQGGVYGYTF,TGTGCCAGCGGACAGGGGGGAGTCTATGGCTACACCTTC
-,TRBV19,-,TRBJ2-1,CASRPGLPNEQFF,TGTGCCAGTAGACCGGGACTTCCCAATGAGCAGTTCTTC
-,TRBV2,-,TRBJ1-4,CASSEAGGYEKLFF,TGTGCCAGCAGTGAAGCGGGAGGATACGAAAAACTGTTTTTT
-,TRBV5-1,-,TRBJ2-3,CASRVGRGATDTQYF,TGCGCCAGCAGGGTTGGCCGGGGGGCCACAGATACGCAGTATTTT
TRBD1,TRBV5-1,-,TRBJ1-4,CASSWRPRTGRDEKLFF,TGCGCCAGCAGCTGGAGACCGCGGACAGGGCGAGATGAAAAACTGTTTTTT
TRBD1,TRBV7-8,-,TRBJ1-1,CASSSGQGRTEAFF,TGTGCCAGCAGCTCCGGACAGGGGAGAACTGAAGCTTTCTTT
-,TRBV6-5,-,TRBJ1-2,CASSYRGSGYTF,TGTGCCAGCAGTTACAGGGGATCTGGCTACACCTTC
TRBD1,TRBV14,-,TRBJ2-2,CASSRSGQGARGTGELFF,TGTGCCAGCAGCCGATCGGGACAGGGGGCGCGGGGCACCGGGGAGCTGTTTTTT
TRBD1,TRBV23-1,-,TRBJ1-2,CALGTGEGYTF,TGCGCCCTCGGGACAGGGGAGGGCTACACCTTC
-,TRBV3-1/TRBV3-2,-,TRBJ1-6,CASSQTRNSPLHF,TGTGCCAGCAGCCAAACGCGGAATTCACCCCTCCACTTT
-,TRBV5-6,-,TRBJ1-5,CASSLEGELNQPQHF,TGTGCCAGCAGCTTGGAGGGGGAACTCAATCAGCCCCAGCATTTT
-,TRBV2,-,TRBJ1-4,CASSENTPGINEKLFF,TGTGCCAGCAGTGAAAATACGCCAGGGATAAATGAAAAACTGTTTTTT
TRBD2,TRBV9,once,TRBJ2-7,CASSSSGSLYEQYF,TGTGCCAGCAGCTCCAGCGGGAGCCTTTACGAGCAGTACTTC
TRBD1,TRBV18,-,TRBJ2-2,CASSPRDRETGELFF,TGTGCCAGCTCACCACGCGACAGGGAAACCGGGGAGCTGTTTTTT
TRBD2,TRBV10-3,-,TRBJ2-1,CAISVGLAGGNEQFF,TGTGCCATCAGTGTTGGCTTAGCGGGCGGTAATGAGCAGTTCTTC
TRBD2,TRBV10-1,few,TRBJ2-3,CASSGGTSGTQYF,TGCGCCAGCAGTGGGGGGACTAGCGGGACGCAGTATTTT
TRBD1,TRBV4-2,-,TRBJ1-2,CASSALGTGRYGYTF,TGTGCCAGCAGTGCCCTCGGGACAGGGCGCTATGGCTACACCTTC
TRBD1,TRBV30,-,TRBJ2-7,CAWRPGQGISYEQYF,TGTGCCTGGAGACCGGGACAGGGGATCTCCTACGAGCAGTACTTC
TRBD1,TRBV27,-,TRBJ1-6,CASSWGQGASNSPLHF,TGTGCCAGCAGTTGGGGACAGGGGGCAAGTAATTCACCCCTCCACTTT
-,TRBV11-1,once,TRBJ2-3,CASSPPRFSDTQYF,TGTGCCAGCAGCCCCCCCCGGTTTTCAGATACGCAGTATTTT
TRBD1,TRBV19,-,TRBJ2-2,CASSFTGANTGELFF,TGTGCCAGTAGCTTCACAGGGGCGAACACCGGGGAGCTGTTTTTT
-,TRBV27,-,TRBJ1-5,CASSLYNNQPQHF,TGTGCCAGCAGTCTATATAACAATCAGCCCCAGCATTTT
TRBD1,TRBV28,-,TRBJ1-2,CASRTSGQGNYGYTF,TGTGCCAGCAGGACTTCGGGACAGGGTAACTATGGCTACACCTTC
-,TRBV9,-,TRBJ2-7,CASSADSEQYF,TGTGCCAGCAGCGCCGACAGCGAGCAGTACTTC
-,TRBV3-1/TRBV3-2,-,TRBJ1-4,CASSQGARIREKLFF,TGTGCCAGCAGCCAAGGGGCCAGGATCCGTGAAAAACTGTTTTTT
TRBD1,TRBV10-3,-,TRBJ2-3,CAISEPRTGTSTDTQYF,TGTGCCATCAGTGAGCCCCGGACAGGGACTAGCACAGATACGCAGTATTTT
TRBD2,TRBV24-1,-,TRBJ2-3,CATSDPGLARGPDTQYF,TGTGCCACCAGTGACCCCGGACTAGCGAGGGGGCCAGATACGCAGTATTTT
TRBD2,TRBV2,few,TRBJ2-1,CASTTSGGYSYNEQFF,TGTGCCAGCACTACTAGCGGGGGTTATTCCTACAATGAGCAGTTCTTC
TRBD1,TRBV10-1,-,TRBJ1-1,CASSLRDRTNTEAFF,TGCGCCAGCAGTCTTAGGGACAGAACGAACACTGAAGCTTTCTTT
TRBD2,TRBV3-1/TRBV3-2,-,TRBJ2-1,CASSQGRELFF,TGTGCCAGCAGCCAGGGGAGGGAGCTGTTCTTC
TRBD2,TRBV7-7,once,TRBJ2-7,CASSPARTSSYEQYF,TGTGCTAGCAGCCCGGCGAGGACTAGCTCCTACGAGCAGTACTTC
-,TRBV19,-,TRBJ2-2,CASSIMNTGELFF,TGTGCCAGTAGTATCATGAACACCGGGGAGCTGTTTTTT
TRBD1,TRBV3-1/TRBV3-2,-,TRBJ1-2,CASSLRTGDGYTF,TGTGCCAGCAGCCTAAGGACAGGAGATGGCTACACCTTC
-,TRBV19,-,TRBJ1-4,CASSGDLSRTNEKLFF,TGTGCCAGTAGTGGTGACTTGAGTCGAACTAATGAAAAACTGTTTTTT
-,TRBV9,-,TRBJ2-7,CASSVGAGNYEQYF,TGTGCCAGCAGCGTAGGCGCAGGGAACTACGAGCAGTACTTC
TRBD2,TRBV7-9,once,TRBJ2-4,CASSSSYSGKEVIQYF,TGTGCCAGCAGTTCATCTTATAGCGGGAAGGAGGTCATTCAGTACTTC
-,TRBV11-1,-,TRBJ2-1,CASSFSRQDYNEQFF,TGTGCCAGCAGCTTTTCCCGACAGGATTACAATGAGCAGTTCTTC
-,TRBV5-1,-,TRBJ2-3,CASSSILPTDTQYF,TGCGCCAGCAGCTCAATACTTCCGACAGATACGCAGTATTTT